This paragraph covers one T cell receptor beta chain sequence. The source of the sample is a study of shared clonotypes between healthy human individuals. The V end lost 7 bases, the J end lost 3 bases, and 15 bases lay between the germline ends. Germline V CDR1 and CDR2: MNHEY, SVGAGI. The CDR3 has 14 residues. Using immunoSEQ multiplex PCR, the repertoire was profiled, and TCRdb retains in-frame clones only, with some absent. There are millions of clones in the sample; 93% occur only once, and under 0.45% lies in the top ten. This TCR came from a man aged 18 to 29 in good health. Some clones in this sample may be carry-over from other donors' samples. Material for sequencing was naive CD4+ T cells from PBMCs. Noted subset: CD45RA+ positively selected. V is TRBV6-5 and J is TRBJ2-5, with D perhaps given as TRBD1 or TRBD2 (5 bases each). CDR3 nucleotides: TGTGCCAGCACCCAATGGGACGGGAAAGAGACCCAGTACTTC. This translates into CASTQWDGKETQYF.